Presented here are 9 T cell receptor beta chains from one specimen sequenced in a study of T cell responses to AZD1222 COVID-19 vaccine. Some clones are missing from TCRdb's copy, which holds only in-frame ones; the method was immunoSEQ multiplex PCR. The profile shows 150,000 to 200,000 clones, 85% to 95% of them singletons. Sample: peripheral blood, taken on day 0 of AZD1222 vaccination. Receptors were obtained from an adult in good health.

The chain couples TRBV29-1 to TRBJ1-4; D remains unclear. Germline V CDR1 and CDR2: SQVTM, ANQGSEA. Between the trimmed V and J ends, which lost 7 bases and 5 bases, there was a span of 14 bases. This CDR3 comprises 13 residues. CDR3 in DNA: TGCAGCGGCCTAACCAGCCCAAATGAAAAACTGTTTTTT. Its translation is CSGLTSPNEKLFF. Complete variable domain (other parts from reference TRBV29-1 and TRBJ1-4): SAVISQKPSRDICQRGTSLTIQCQVDSQVTMMFWYRQQPGQSLTLIATANQGSEATYESGFVIDKFPISRPNLTFSTLTVSNMSPEDSSIYLCSGLTSPNEKLFFGSGTQLSVL.

This rearrangement joins TRBV4-1 to TRBJ1-4; D may be TRBD1 (5 bases). Deletions cut 0 bases from V and 5 bases from J, with 10 bases between. Per the germline V gene, CDR1 is MGHRA and CDR2 is YSYEKL. The CDR3 is 15 residues long. CDR3 nucleotides: TGCGCCAGCAGCCAAGATCCGGGGCCGAATGAAAAACTGTTTTTT. Translated: CASSQDPGPNEKLFF.

The chain recombines TRBV7-5 with TRBJ1-3; the table's D call TRBD1 went unverified against the DNA. TRBV7-5 is shown as a pseudogene. This CDR3 is built from 20 residues. CDR3 DNA sequence: TGTGCCAGAAGCTTGGGCAGGGGAAAACCACCCGGACACTCTGGAAACACCATATATTTT. Translated: CARSLGRGKPPGHSGNTIYF.

The chain couples TRBV18 to TRBJ1-5; D remains ambiguous. Per germline, CDR1 KGHSH and CDR2 LQKENI. V was pared by 3 bases and J by 2 bases, with 8 bases between. The CDR3 is 14 residues long. CDR3 coding DNA: TGTGCCAGCTCACCGGTAGATGGCAATCAGCCCCAGCATTTT. Residues: CASSPVDGNQPQHF. The whole variable domain, filled in from reference TRBV18 and TRBJ1-5, reads NAGVMQNPRHLVRRRGQEARLRCSPMKGHSHVYWYRQLPEEGLKFMVYLQKENIIDESGMPKERFSAEFPKEGPSILRIQQVVRGDSAAYFCASSPVDGNQPQHFGDGTRLSIL.

This chain links TRBV7-2 with TRBJ1-5; D is undetermined. CDR3 size: 13 residues. Trimming stripped 1 base from V and 5 bases from J, with 6 bases between. The germline gives CDR1 SGHTA, CDR2 FQGNSA. The CDR3 spells CASSLGWDQPQHF. For the CDR3, the DNA is TGTGCCAGCAGCTTAGGCTGGGATCAGCCCCAGCATTTT.

The sample holds a few counts of this clone. This sequence joins TRBV20-1 and TRBJ1-2; D gene uncertain. The ends were cut back, 0 bases at V and 4 bases at J, with 3 bases in the middle. Germline V lookup: CDR1 DFQATT, CDR2 SNEGSKA (reference sequence). This CDR3 contains 11 residues. In nucleotides, the CDR3 is TGCAGTGCTAGAGAGGTCTATGGCTACACCTTC. The encoded protein is CSAREVYGYTF.

In DNA form, the CDR3 reads TGTGCCAGCAGTTATCCAATATTCGCGAGCTCCTACAATGAGCAGTTCTTC. Its protein product is CASSYPIFASSYNEQFF. The chain has TRBV28 and TRBJ2-1; no reliable D call. Per the germline V gene, CDR1 is MDHEN and CDR2 is SYDVKM. Trimming left V 4 bases short and J 0 bases short, with 16 bases between. The CDR3 runs to 17 residues.

This sequence joins TRBV7-9 and TRBJ1-4; D not resolved. From germline, CDR1 is SEHNR and CDR2 FQNEAQ (reference sequence). CDR3 length equals 17 residues. V was clipped by 4 bases and J by 0 bases, with 15 bases between them. CDR3 amino acids: CASSSNKLLATNEKLFF. Written as DNA, the CDR3 is TGTGCCAGCAGCTCAAACAAATTACTTGCAACTAATGAAAAACTGTTTTTT.

The CDR3 bases are TGTGCCAGCAGCTTATTCATTACAGGGGCAAGGGGAAACACCATATATTTT. Encoded protein: CASSLFITGARGNTIYF. V usage is TRBV7-2 and J usage is TRBJ1-3, with 7 bases fitting TRBD1. V trimming: 2 bases; J trimming: 4 bases; junction bases outside the gene matches: 11. The CDR3 covers 17 residues. Looked up from germline, CDR1 is SGHTA and CDR2 is FQGNSA.